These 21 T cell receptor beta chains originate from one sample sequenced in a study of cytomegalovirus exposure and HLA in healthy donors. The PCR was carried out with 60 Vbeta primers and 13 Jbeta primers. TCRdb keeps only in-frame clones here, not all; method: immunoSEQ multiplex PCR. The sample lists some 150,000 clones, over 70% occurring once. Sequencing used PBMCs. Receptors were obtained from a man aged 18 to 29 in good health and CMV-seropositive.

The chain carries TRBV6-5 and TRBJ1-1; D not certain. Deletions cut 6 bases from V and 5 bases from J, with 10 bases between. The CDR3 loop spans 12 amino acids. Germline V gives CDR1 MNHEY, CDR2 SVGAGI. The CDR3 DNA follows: TGTGCCAGCAGAGGCGGGAGGACTGAAGCTTTCTTT. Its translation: CASRGGRTEAFF.

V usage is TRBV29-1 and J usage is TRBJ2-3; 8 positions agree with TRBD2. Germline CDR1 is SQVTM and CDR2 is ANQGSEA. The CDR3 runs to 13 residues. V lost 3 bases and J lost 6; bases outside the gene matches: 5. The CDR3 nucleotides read TGCAGCGTTGAGAGCGGGAGTCTTGATACGCAGTATTTT. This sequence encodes CSVESGSLDTQYF.

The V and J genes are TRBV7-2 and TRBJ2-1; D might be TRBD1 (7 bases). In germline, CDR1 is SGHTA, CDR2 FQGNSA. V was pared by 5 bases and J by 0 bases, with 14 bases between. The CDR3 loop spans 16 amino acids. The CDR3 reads CASSTRQGLSYNEQFF. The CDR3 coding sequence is TGTGCCAGCAGCACACGACAGGGACTCTCCTACAATGAGCAGTTCTTC. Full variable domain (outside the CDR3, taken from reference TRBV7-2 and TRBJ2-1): GAGVSQSPSNKVTEKGKDVELRCDPISGHTALYWYRQSLGQGLEFLIYFQGNSAPDKSGLPSDRFSAERTGGSVSTLTIQRTQQEDSAVYLCASSTRQGLSYNEQFFGPGTRLTVL.

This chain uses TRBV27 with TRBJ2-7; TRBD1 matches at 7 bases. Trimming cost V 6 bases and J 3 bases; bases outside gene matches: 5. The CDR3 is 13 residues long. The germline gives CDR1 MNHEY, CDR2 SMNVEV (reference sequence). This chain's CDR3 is CASRVTGFYEQYF. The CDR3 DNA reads TGTGCCAGCAGAGTGACAGGGTTCTACGAGCAGTACTTC.

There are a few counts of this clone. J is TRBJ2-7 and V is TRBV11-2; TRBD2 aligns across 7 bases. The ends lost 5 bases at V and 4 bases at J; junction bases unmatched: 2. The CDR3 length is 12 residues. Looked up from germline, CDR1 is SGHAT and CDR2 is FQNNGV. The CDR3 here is CASSPSGYEQYF. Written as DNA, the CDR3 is TGTGCCAGCAGCCCTAGCGGATACGAGCAGTACTTC.

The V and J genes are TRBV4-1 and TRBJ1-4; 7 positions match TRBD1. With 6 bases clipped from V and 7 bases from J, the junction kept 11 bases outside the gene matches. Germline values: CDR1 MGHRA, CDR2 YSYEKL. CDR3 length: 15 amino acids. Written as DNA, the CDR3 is TGCGCCAGCAGTTTTAGGGACAGCTATACTGAAAAACTGTTTTTT. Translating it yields CASSFRDSYTEKLFF.

CDR3 nucleotides: TGTACAGGAAAAGGGAATCCTGGGGCCAACGTCCTGACTTTC. Residues: CTGKGNPGANVLTF. The chain has TRBV2 and TRBJ2-6; D perhaps matches TRBD1 (5 bases). Germline-derived CDR1 and CDR2 are SNHLY and FYNNEI. The CDR3 has 14 residues. The full variable domain, in which reference TRBV2 and TRBJ2-6 provide the parts outside the CDR3, is EPEVTQTPSHQVTQMGQEVILRCVPISNHLYFYWYRQILGQKVEFLVSFYNNEISEKSEIFDDQFSVERPDGSNFTLKIRSTKLEDSAMYFCTGKGNPGANVLTFGAGSRLTVL.

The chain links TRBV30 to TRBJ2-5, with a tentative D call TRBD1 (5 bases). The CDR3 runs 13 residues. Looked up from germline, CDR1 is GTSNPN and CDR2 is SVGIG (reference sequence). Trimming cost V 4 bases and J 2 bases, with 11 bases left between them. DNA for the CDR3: TGTGCCTGGACCTGGGGCCTTCAAGAGACCCAGTACTTC. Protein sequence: CAWTWGLQETQYF.

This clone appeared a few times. The CDR3 DNA sequence: TGCGCCAGCAGCTTGGCATCTATCCAAGAGACCCAGTACTTC. Translated, it gives CASSLASIQETQYF. The V call is TRBV5-1, the J call TRBJ2-5, with D uncertain. V gave up 0 bases and J gave up 1 base, with 7 bases separating them. Germline lookup yields CDR1 SGHRS and CDR2 YFSETQ. The CDR3 has 14 amino acids.

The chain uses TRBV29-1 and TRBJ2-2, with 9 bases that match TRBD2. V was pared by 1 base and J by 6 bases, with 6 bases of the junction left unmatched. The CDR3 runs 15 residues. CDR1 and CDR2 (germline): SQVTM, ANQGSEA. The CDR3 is CSVEGRGGGSGELFF. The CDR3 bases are TGCAGCGTTGAAGGGCGGGGGGGCGGGTCCGGGGAGCTGTTTTTT.

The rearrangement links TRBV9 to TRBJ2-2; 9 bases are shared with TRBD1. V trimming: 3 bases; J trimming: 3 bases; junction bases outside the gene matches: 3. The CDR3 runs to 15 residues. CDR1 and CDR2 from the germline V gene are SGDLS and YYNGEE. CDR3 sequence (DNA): TGTGCCAGCAGCGCCTGGGACAGGGACACCGGGGAGCTGTTTTTT. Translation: CASSAWDRDTGELFF.

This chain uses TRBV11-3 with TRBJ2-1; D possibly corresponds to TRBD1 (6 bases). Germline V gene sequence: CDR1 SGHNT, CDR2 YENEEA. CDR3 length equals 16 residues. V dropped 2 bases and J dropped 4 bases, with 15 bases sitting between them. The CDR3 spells CASSLMGHGGYNEQFF. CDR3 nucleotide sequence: TGTGCCAGCAGCTTAATGGGACATGGAGGTTACAATGAGCAGTTCTTC. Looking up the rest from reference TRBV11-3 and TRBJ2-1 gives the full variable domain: EAGVVQSPRYKIIEKKQPVAFWCNPISGHNTLYWYLQNLGQGPELLIRYENEEAVDDSQLPKDRFSAERLKGVDSTLKIQPAELGDSAVYLCASSLMGHGGYNEQFFGPGTRLTVL.

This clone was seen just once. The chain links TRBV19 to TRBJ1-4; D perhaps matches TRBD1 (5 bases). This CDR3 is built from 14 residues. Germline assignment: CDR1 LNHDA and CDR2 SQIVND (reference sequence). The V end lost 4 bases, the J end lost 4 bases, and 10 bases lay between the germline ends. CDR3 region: CASSKQEGNEKLFF. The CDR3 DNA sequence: TGTGCCAGTAGTAAACAGGAAGGTAATGAAAAACTGTTTTTT.

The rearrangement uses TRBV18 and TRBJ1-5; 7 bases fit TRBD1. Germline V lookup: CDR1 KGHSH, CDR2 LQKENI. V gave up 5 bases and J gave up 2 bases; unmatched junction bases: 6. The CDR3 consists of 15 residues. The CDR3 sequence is CASSGVGGRNQPQHF. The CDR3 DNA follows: TGTGCCAGCTCAGGAGTAGGGGGCCGCAATCAGCCCCAGCATTTT. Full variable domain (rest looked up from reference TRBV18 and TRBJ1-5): NAGVMQNPRHLVRRRGQEARLRCSPMKGHSHVYWYRQLPEEGLKFMVYLQKENIIDESGMPKERFSAEFPKEGPSILRIQQVVRGDSAAYFCASSGVGGRNQPQHFGDGTRLSIL.

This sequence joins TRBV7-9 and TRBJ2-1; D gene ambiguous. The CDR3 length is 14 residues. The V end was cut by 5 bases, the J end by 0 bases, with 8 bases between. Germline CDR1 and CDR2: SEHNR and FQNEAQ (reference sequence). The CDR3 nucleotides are TGTGCCAGCAGCGGCCCAGACTCCTACAATGAGCAGTTCTTC. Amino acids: CASSGPDSYNEQFF.

CDR3 sequence: CAWSGVLASTGELFF. In DNA form, the CDR3 reads TGTGCCTGGAGTGGAGTACTAGCGTCCACCGGGGAGCTGTTTTTT. This rearrangement joins TRBV30 to TRBJ2-2; 7 bases align to TRBD2. Germline trimming cut 1 base from V and 4 bases from J; bases unmatched to any gene: 6. The length of the CDR3 is 15 residues. Germline CDR1 is GTSNPN and CDR2 is SVGIG (reference sequence).

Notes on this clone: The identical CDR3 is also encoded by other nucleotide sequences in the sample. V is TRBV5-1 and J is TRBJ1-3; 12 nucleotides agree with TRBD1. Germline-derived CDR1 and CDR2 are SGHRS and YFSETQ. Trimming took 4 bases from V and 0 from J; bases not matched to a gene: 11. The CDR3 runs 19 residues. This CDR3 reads CASSLGTGGSLSSGNTIYF. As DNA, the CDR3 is TGCGCCAGCAGCCTCGGGACAGGGGGCTCTCTGAGCTCTGGAAACACCATATATTTT.

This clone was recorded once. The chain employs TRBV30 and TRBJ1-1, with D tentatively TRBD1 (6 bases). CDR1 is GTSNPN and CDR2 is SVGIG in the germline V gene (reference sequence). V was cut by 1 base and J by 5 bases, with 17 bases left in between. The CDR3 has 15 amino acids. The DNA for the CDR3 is TGTGCCTGGAGTGCTACAGGGATTGGGCGGACTGAAGCTTTCTTT. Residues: CAWSATGIGRTEAFF.

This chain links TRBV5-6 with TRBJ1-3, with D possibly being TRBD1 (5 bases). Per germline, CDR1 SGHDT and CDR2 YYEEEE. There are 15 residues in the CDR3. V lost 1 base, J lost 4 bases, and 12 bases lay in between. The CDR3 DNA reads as TGTGCCAGCAGCTTGAACGGGGGAGGAGGAAACACCATATATTTT. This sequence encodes CASSLNGGGGNTIYF.

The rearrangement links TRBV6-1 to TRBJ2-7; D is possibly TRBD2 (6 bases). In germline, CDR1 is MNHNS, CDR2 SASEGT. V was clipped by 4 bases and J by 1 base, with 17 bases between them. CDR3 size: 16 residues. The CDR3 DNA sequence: TGTGCCAGCAGTGGTGGAGGGTGGGCAGAATCCTACGAGCAGTACTTC. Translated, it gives CASSGGGWAESYEQYF.

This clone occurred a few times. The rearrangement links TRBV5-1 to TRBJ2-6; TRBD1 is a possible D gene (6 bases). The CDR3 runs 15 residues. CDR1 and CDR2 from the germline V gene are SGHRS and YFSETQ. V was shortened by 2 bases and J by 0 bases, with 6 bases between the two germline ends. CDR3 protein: CASSLGGSGANVLTF. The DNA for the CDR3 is TGCGCCAGCAGCTTAGGGGGCTCTGGGGCCAACGTCCTGACTTTC.